A selection of T cell receptor beta chains follows, all from one sample in a study of response to subunit inactivated influenza vaccine. Using its own MiXCR run on the RT-PCR reads, TCRdb lists one record per CDR3 protein. Among 400,000 to 650,000 distinct CDR3 sequences, approximately 7.7% were seen once, and the ten largest hold under 15%. Here the sequenced sample was PBMCs from blood, taken 23 months after vaccination. These receptors were collected from a man in his fifties or sixties who received an inactivated influenza vaccine. Both conserved end residues are part of each CDR3. The D gene is left open where the match is weak. A clone size is listed for some rows: how often the clone was seen (once, few, many), or a class if it is expanded.

j_call d_call cdr3_length v_call clone_size cdr3_aa cdr3_nt
TRBJ2-7 NA 14 TRBV7-8 NA CASSLGTYLKEQYF TGTGCCAGCAGCTTAGGGACTTACCTTAAGGAGCAGTACTTC
TRBJ2-1 TRBD2 17 TRBV20-1 NA CSGGTSGRAGGYNEQFF TGCAGTGGGGGCACTAGCGGGAGGGCTGGGGGCTACAATGAGCAGTTCTTC
TRBJ2-2 NA 15 TRBV5-1 NA CATTKEAYHTGELFF TGCGCCACCACCAAGGAGGCGTACCACACCGGGGAGCTGTTTTTT
TRBJ1-5 NA 16 TRBV25-1 few CASSERGRSDFQPQHF TGTGCCAGCAGTGAAAGGGGTCGGAGTGACTTTCAGCCCCAGCATTTT
TRBJ2-1 NA 13 TRBV14 many CASSQGGGNEQFF TGTGCCAGCAGCCAAGGGGGCGGAAATGAGCAGTTCTTC
TRBJ1-2 TRBD1 13 TRBV2 NA CASSRDRGDGYTF TGTGCCAGCAGCCGGGACAGGGGTGATGGCTACACCTTC
TRBJ2-1 TRBD1 12 TRBV7-9 NA CASSLPGGEQFF TGTGCCAGCAGCTTACCAGGGGGTGAGCAGTTCTTC
TRBJ2-3 TRBD2 13 TRBV29-1 few CSVRGRAKDMQYF TGCAGCGTTCGCGGGAGGGCAAAGGATATGCAGTATTTT
TRBJ2-5 TRBD1 15 TRBV27 NA CASSPDRGSQETQYF TGTGCCAGCAGTCCGGACAGGGGGTCCCAAGAGACCCAGTACTTC
TRBJ2-3 NA 15 TRBV5-5 NA CASSRRGIPTDTQYF TGTGCCAGCAGCCGCCGCGGGATTCCCACAGATACGCAGTATTTT
TRBJ1-1 NA 14 TRBV27 few CASSPGYLKTEAFF TGTGCCAGCAGCCCCGGATACTTGAAAACTGAAGCTTTCTTT
TRBJ2-3 NA 16 TRBV5-4 few CASSLESRVIGDTQYF TGTGCCAGCAGCTTGGAGTCGAGGGTCATAGGGGATACGCAGTATTTT
TRBJ2-2 TRBD1 16 TRBV24-1 few CATSDFARGLAGELFF TGTGCCACCAGTGATTTCGCCAGGGGGCTCGCCGGGGAGCTGTTTTTT
TRBJ2-3 TRBD2 20 TRBV5-6 once CASSLGPPGLAGVSTDTQYF TGTGCCAGCAGCTTGGGGCCGCCGGGACTAGCGGGGGTTAGCACAGATACGCAGTATTTT
TRBJ2-3 NA 15 TRBV10-3 once CAISEMVRFTDALYF TGTGCCATCAGTGAAATGGTTCGATTCACAGATGCGCTGTATTTT
TRBJ1-2 NA 15 TRBV20-1 NA CSASSNGAVGYGYTF TGCAGTGCTAGTAGTAACGGGGCGGTTGGCTATGGCTACACCTTC
TRBJ2-5 NA 13 TRBV2 NA CASRGDGGETQYF TGTGCCAGCAGGGGGGACGGAGGGGAGACCCAGTACTTC
TRBJ2-3 TRBD2 15 TRBV20-1 many CSARGTSGGGDTQYF TGCAGTGCTAGAGGGACTAGCGGGGGTGGCGATACGCAGTATTTT
TRBJ2-1 TRBD2 16 TRBV4-2 many CASSQTSGDTYNEQFF TGTGCCAGCAGCCAGACTAGCGGGGACACCTACAATGAGCAGTTCTTC
TRBJ2-5 TRBD1 14 TRBV11-2 few CASSAAGTGVTQYF TGTGCCAGCAGCGCAGCCGGGACAGGGGTAACCCAGTACTTC
TRBJ2-5 TRBD2 17 TRBV7-2 NA CASSGGTSGRAWKTQYF TGTGCCAGCAGTGGAGGGACTAGCGGGAGGGCCTGGAAGACCCAGTACTTC
TRBJ2-1 NA 14 TRBV24-1 few CATSLAGYYNEQFF TGTGCCACCAGTTTGGCGGGATACTACAATGAGCAGTTCTTC
TRBJ2-7 NA 14 TRBV2 NA CASKRGGTAYEQYF TGTGCCAGCAAGAGGGGCGGTACCGCCTACGAGCAGTACTTC
TRBJ2-5 TRBD2 17 TRBV7-9 few CASSPGEGTRSGFTQYF TGTGCCAGCAGCCCCGGGGAAGGGACTAGAAGTGGTTTTACCCAGTACTTC
TRBJ2-5 TRBD1 17 TRBV7-2 many CASSSRGTALLQETQYF TGTGCCAGCAGCTCGAGAGGGACAGCGCTACTCCAAGAGACCCAGTACTTC
TRBJ1-1 TRBD1 16 TRBV12-3/TRBV12-4 few CASSPTPQGALTEAFF TGTGCCAGCAGTCCAACTCCCCAGGGGGCACTCACTGAAGCTTTCTTT
TRBJ2-7 NA 14 TRBV7-2 few CASSSRGGSYEQYF TGTGCCAGCAGCTCCCGAGGAGGATCCTACGAGCAGTACTTC
TRBJ2-3 NA 15 TRBV18 NA CASSRRRENTDTQYF TGTGCCAGCTCGCGGAGAAGGGAGAACACAGATACGCAGTATTTT
TRBJ2-1 TRBD2 15 TRBV5-1 many CASSPNAGGNNEQFF TGCGCCAGCAGCCCCAACGCGGGGGGTAACAATGAGCAGTTCTTC
TRBJ2-3 TRBD1 14 TRBV5-4 NA CASQTGVSTDTQYF TGTGCCAGCCAGACAGGGGTAAGCACAGATACGCAGTATTTT
TRBJ2-2 TRBD1 16 TRBV4-3 NA CAGVTGQGDITGELFF TGCGCCGGGGTCACGGGACAGGGGGATATCACCGGGGAGCTGTTTTTT
TRBJ1-4 NA 16 TRBV5-1 few CASSLRVASTNEKLFF TGCGCCAGCAGCCTCAGGGTGGCGTCAACTAATGAAAAACTGTTTTTT
TRBJ2-2 TRBD2 22 TRBV11-1 few CASSLASQFGLAGRRDTGELFF TGTGCCAGCAGCTTAGCATCGCAGTTCGGCCTAGCGGGAAGACGGGACACCGGGGAGCTGTTTTTT
TRBJ2-3 NA 13 TRBV6-2/TRBV6-3 many CASSRGVADTQYF TGTGCCAGCAGTAGGGGGGTTGCAGATACGCAGTATTTT
TRBJ1-5 NA 14 TRBV6-2/TRBV6-3 few CASSYGASNQPQHF TGTGCCAGCAGTTACGGGGCCAGCAATCAGCCCCAGCATTTT
TRBJ2-1 NA 13 TRBV24-1 many CATTGNVGNEQFF TGTGCCACCACGGGGAATGTGGGCAATGAGCAGTTCTTC